These 8 T cell receptor beta chains originate from one sample sequenced in a study of beta chain features in type 1 diabetes. Study-wide results and limits: A moderate, significant TCRB CDR3 shortening appeared in type 1 diabetes across four CD4+ subsets.

Every bit of the isolated RNA underwent reverse transcription, so sequencing read expressed TCRB transcripts. Data came from immunoSEQ multiplex PCR; TCRdb stores just in-frame clones and leaves some out. This table has around 340,000 clones, roughly a tenth appearing once. The antigens of these receptors remain unknown. Sample: central memory CD4+ T cells from blood. The receptors derive from a man aged 25 to 40 with type 1 diabetes.

There are a few counts of this clone. This sequence joins TRBV13 and TRBJ1-2; 8 bases are shared with TRBD1. V was pared by 3 bases and J by 5 bases, with 5 bases of the junction left unmatched. The germline CDR1 and CDR2 sequences are PRHDT and FYEKMQ (reference sequence). The CDR3 consists of 14 residues. CDR3 region: CASSLQGAQYGYTF. The CDR3 bases are TGTGCCAGCAGCTTGCAGGGGGCGCAGTATGGCTACACCTTC.

This clone was seen a handful of times. The V and J genes are TRBV7-9 and TRBJ2-1, with 8 positions matching TRBD1. Trimming at V came to 5 bases and at J to 4 bases, leaving 7 bases not matched to a gene. This CDR3 is 15 amino acids long. Per germline, CDR1 SEHNR and CDR2 FQNEAQ (reference sequence). CDR3 nucleotides: TGTGCCAGCAGCCCCCGGGACAGGAATTACAATGAGCAGTTCTTC. Amino acids: CASSPRDRNYNEQFF. The entire variable domain, with the rest obtained from reference TRBV7-9 and TRBJ2-1, is as follows: DTGVSQNPRHKITKRGQNVTFRCDPISEHNRLYWYRQTLGQGPEFLTYFQNEAQLEKSRLLSDRFSAERPKGSFSTLEIQRTEQGDSAMYLCASSPRDRNYNEQFFGPGTRLTVL.

The gene calls are TRBV28 and TRBJ1-2; D unresolved. Germline V gene data show CDR1 as MDHEN and CDR2 as SYDVKM. The germline V and J ends were trimmed by 8 bases and 4 bases, with 17 bases remaining between them. This CDR3 region has 14 residues. Here the CDR3 reads CASVGAEKGYGYTF. In DNA form, the CDR3 reads TGTGCCAGCGTTGGAGCCGAAAAGGGCTATGGCTACACCTTC.

This clone occurred a few times. The CDR3, as DNA: TGCGCCAGCAGCTTGACAGGGTCCGACTATGGCTACACCTTC. Residues: CASSLTGSDYGYTF. The gene calls are TRBV5-1 and TRBJ1-2; TRBD1 might be the D (6 bases). V was shortened by 1 base and J by 3 bases, with 10 bases between the two germline ends. CDR1 SGHRS and CDR2 YFSETQ come from the germline V gene. This CDR3 has 14 residues. Full variable domain (missing parts from reference TRBV5-1 and TRBJ1-2): KAGVTQTPRYLIKTRGQQVTLSCSPISGHRSVSWYQQTPGQGLQFLFEYFSETQRNKGNFPGRFSGRQFSNSRSEMNVSTLELGDSALYLCASSLTGSDYGYTFGSGTRLTVV.

This clone was detected only a few times. V is TRBV5-1 and J is TRBJ1-4; D is undetermined. This CDR3 is 14 amino acids long. Looked up from germline, CDR1 is SGHRS and CDR2 is YFSETQ. V was pared by 0 bases and J by 2 bases, with 5 bases between. The CDR3 region is CASSLGMTNEKLFF. CDR3 DNA: TGCGCCAGCAGCTTGGGTATGACTAATGAAAAACTGTTTTTT.

This chain joins TRBV10-3 and TRBJ2-7; no clear D. The V end lost 0 bases, the J end lost 6 bases, and 3 bases lay between the germline ends. The CDR3 totals 11 residues. Germline V gene lookup returns CDR1 ENHRY and CDR2 SYGVKD. This CDR3 reads CAISESGEQYF. The CDR3 DNA is TGTGCCATCAGTGAGTCGGGCGAGCAGTACTTC.

This clone showed up just a few times. CDR3 region: CASSRDGTGKNTEAFF. The CDR3 DNA sequence: TGCGCCAGCAGCCGGGATGGGACAGGAAAGAACACTGAAGCTTTCTTT. The chain is built from TRBV4-1 and TRBJ1-1; TRBD1 matches at 8 bases. V lost 4 bases, J lost 1 base, and 8 bases stayed unmatched. This CDR3 contains 16 residues. Germline V gene data show CDR1 as MGHRA and CDR2 as YSYEKL.

This clone was found a few times. This chain connects TRBV2 to TRBJ1-1; D unclear. Per the germline V gene, CDR1 is SNHLY and CDR2 is FYNNEI. The V end lost 0 bases, the J end lost 4 bases, and 12 bases lay between the germline ends. This CDR3 spans 15 amino acids. CDR3 sequence (DNA): TGTGCCAGCAGTGAAGCTCGGATAGTAGGCACTGAAGCTTTCTTT. Translated, it gives CASSEARIVGTEAFF.